The rows below give T cell receptor beta chains drawn from one sample of a study of blood T cell repertoires in COVID-19. Clones were sequenced by immunoSEQ multiplex PCR, and TCRdb holds only the in-frame ones, with some missing. The sample yields about 260,000 clones, 84% seen once. Sequenced material: peripheral blood. The source is a woman aged 35 to 49 who had recovered from COVID-19. CDR3s include the opening cysteine and the closing phenylalanine or tryptophan. D genes are given only for firm matches. Only some rows state a clone size, as once, few, many or a class for expanded clones.

CDR3 DNA: TGTGCCAGCAGCTTAGGTAGCGCTTTCACCGGGGAGCTGTTTTTT
CDR3 protein: CASSLGSAFTGELFF
D gene: NA
clone size: NA
V gene: TRBV11-2
J gene: TRBJ2-2

CDR3 DNA: TGTGCCAGCAGCCCCCAGAAGAACACTGAAGCTTTCTTT
CDR3 protein: CASSPQKNTEAFF
D gene: NA
clone size: NA
V gene: TRBV7-3
J gene: TRBJ1-1

CDR3 DNA: TGTGCCAGTAGGGGACAGGGGGCATCGGGCTACACCTTC
CDR3 protein: CASRGQGASGYTF
D gene: TRBD1
clone size: NA
V gene: TRBV19
J gene: TRBJ1-2

CDR3 DNA: TGTGCCAGCAGTTTCCCCGGGACAGGGAACACCGGGGAGCTGTTTTTT
CDR3 protein: CASSFPGTGNTGELFF
D gene: TRBD1
clone size: once
V gene: TRBV6-5
J gene: TRBJ2-2

CDR3 DNA: TGTGCCAGCAGCTTAGGGACATCCGGGGAGCTGTTTTTT
CDR3 protein: CASSLGTSGELFF
D gene: NA
clone size: NA
V gene: TRBV11-3
J gene: TRBJ2-2

CDR3 DNA: TGTGCCAGCAGGCCGGTGCTCTCCTGGGAAAAACTGTTTTTT
CDR3 protein: CASRPVLSWEKLFF
D gene: NA
clone size: NA
V gene: TRBV7-9
J gene: TRBJ1-4

CDR3 DNA: TGCGCGACGCGACAGGGTGACTATGGCTACACCTTC
CDR3 protein: CATRQGDYGYTF
D gene: TRBD1
clone size: NA
V gene: TRBV6-5
J gene: TRBJ1-2

CDR3 DNA: TGTGCCAGTAGTATAGGGACAGGGGAAAGGAATGGCTACACCTTC
CDR3 protein: CASSIGTGERNGYTF
D gene: TRBD1
clone size: NA
V gene: TRBV19
J gene: TRBJ1-2

CDR3 DNA: TGTGCCACCAGTGACCTGAATCTCAGGGACACCGGGGAGCTGTTTTTT
CDR3 protein: CATSDLNLRDTGELFF
D gene: NA
clone size: NA
V gene: TRBV24-1
J gene: TRBJ2-2

CDR3 DNA: TGCAGCGGTCGTTTGAACACCGGGGAGCTGTTTTTT
CDR3 protein: CSGRLNTGELFF
D gene: NA
clone size: few
V gene: TRBV29-1
J gene: TRBJ2-2

CDR3 DNA: TGTGCCAGTAGGAGCCGGGACAGGGGAGGCTACACCTTC
CDR3 protein: CASRSRDRGGYTF
D gene: TRBD1
clone size: NA
V gene: TRBV19
J gene: TRBJ1-2

CDR3 DNA: TGTGCCAGCTGGGGTGGGACTGGTGGAAACACCATATATTTT
CDR3 protein: CASWGGTGGNTIYF
D gene: NA
clone size: NA
V gene: TRBV6-6
J gene: TRBJ1-3

CDR3 DNA: TGCGCCAGCAGCCAACTGGGCAGGGGTTCGGGCGAGCAGTACTTC
CDR3 protein: CASSQLGRGSGEQYF
D gene: NA
clone size: NA
V gene: TRBV4-1
J gene: TRBJ2-7

CDR3 DNA: TGTGCCAGTAGTCCGACTAGCGGGGGGCCCAATGAGCAGTTCTTC
CDR3 protein: CASSPTSGGPNEQFF
D gene: TRBD2
clone size: NA
V gene: TRBV19
J gene: TRBJ2-1

CDR3 DNA: TGTGCCAGTAGTATGAAGGGCGTCTTGGCTGCGGGTGAAAAACTGTTTTTT
CDR3 protein: CASSMKGVLAAGEKLFF
D gene: NA
clone size: NA
V gene: TRBV19
J gene: TRBJ1-4

CDR3 DNA: TGTGCCAGCAGTTTATTTAGCACAGGGCGGTACAATGAGCAGTTCTTC
CDR3 protein: CASSLFSTGRYNEQFF
D gene: NA
clone size: NA
V gene: TRBV28
J gene: TRBJ2-1

CDR3 DNA: TGTGCCTGGAGTGCTACAGGGCCCTCTAATTCACCCCTCCACTTT
CDR3 protein: CAWSATGPSNSPLHF
D gene: NA
clone size: NA
V gene: TRBV30
J gene: TRBJ1-6

CDR3 DNA: TGTGCCAGCAGCACCGACAGTTTTGGAAACACCATATATTTT
CDR3 protein: CASSTDSFGNTIYF
D gene: NA
clone size: NA
V gene: TRBV3-1/TRBV3-2
J gene: TRBJ1-3

CDR3 DNA: TGTGCCAGTAACCCGGGACAGGGGCTAAGGACCGGGGAGCTGTTTTTT
CDR3 protein: CASNPGQGLRTGELFF
D gene: TRBD1
clone size: NA
V gene: TRBV19
J gene: TRBJ2-2

CDR3 DNA: TGCGCCAGCAGTTCCCGGACGGGGGAGACCCAGTACTTC
CDR3 protein: CASSSRTGETQYF
D gene: NA
clone size: NA
V gene: TRBV5-1
J gene: TRBJ2-5

CDR3 DNA: TGTGCCAGCTCACCAGTGGAGGTCACGGCTAATGAAAAACTGTTTTTT
CDR3 protein: CASSPVEVTANEKLFF
D gene: NA
clone size: NA
V gene: TRBV18
J gene: TRBJ1-4

CDR3 DNA: TGTGCCACCAGCACGGGACTAGCGGCAGGCACAGATACGCAGTATTTT
CDR3 protein: CATSTGLAAGTDTQYF
D gene: TRBD2
clone size: NA
V gene: TRBV15
J gene: TRBJ2-3